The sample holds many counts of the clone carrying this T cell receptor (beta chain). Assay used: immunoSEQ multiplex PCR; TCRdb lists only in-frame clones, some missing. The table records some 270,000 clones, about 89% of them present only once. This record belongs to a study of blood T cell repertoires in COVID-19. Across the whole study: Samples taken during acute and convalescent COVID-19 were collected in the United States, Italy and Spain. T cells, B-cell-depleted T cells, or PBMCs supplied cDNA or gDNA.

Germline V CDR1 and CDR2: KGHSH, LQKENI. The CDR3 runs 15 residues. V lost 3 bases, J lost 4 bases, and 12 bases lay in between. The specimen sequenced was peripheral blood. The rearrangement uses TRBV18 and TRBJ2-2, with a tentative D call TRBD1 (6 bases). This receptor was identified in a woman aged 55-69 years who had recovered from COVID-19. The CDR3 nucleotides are TGTGCCAGCTCACCGAGAAGAGGGGGCACCGGGGAGCTGTTTTTT. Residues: CASSPRRGGTGELFF.